The next 28 T cell receptor beta chains were all read from a single sample in a study of blood T cells in healthy people across ages. Next came a second PCR, run for roughly 6 to 11 cycles, which used a sample-barcoded 5' primer along with a J-beta primer mix. TCRdb ran MiXCR on the 5' RACE reads and lists one entry per CDR3 protein. The sample has around 1.5 million distinct CDR3 sequences, about 43% seen once. The sample comprised blood. The receptors stem from a woman aged 18-29 years in good health.

The gene calls are TRBV5-1 and TRBJ2-7; D perhaps matches TRBD2 (6 bases). CDR3 length: 15 amino acids. Between the trimmed V and J ends, which lost 5 bases and 4 bases, there was a span of 19 bases. CDR1 SGHRS and CDR2 YFSETQ come from the germline V gene. As DNA, the CDR3 is TGCGCCAGCAGTCCGGGAACAGGACTATTTTACGAGCAGTACTTC. Its translation: CASSPGTGLFYEQYF. The whole variable domain, filled in from reference TRBV5-1 and TRBJ2-7, reads KAGVTQTPRYLIKTRGQQVTLSCSPISGHRSVSWYQQTPGQGLQFLFEYFSETQRNKGNFPGRFSGRQFSNSRSEMNVSTLELGDSALYLCASSPGTGLFYEQYFGPGTRLTVT.

CDR3 amino acids: CSAKPSVASNQPQHF. The CDR3 DNA reads TGCAGTGCTAAGCCCTCGGTGGCTAGCAATCAGCCCCAGCATTTT. The rearrangement links TRBV20-1 to TRBJ1-5; no reliable D call. Trimming shortened V by 4 bases and J by 0 bases, and 13 bases separated the two germline ends. Germline V gives CDR1 DFQATT, CDR2 SNEGSKA (reference sequence). The CDR3 runs 15 residues.

The chain combines TRBV6-5 with TRBJ1-1; D is possibly TRBD1 (6 bases). Trimming shortened V by 5 bases and J by 2 bases, and 15 bases separated the two germline ends. Germline V gene data show CDR1 as MNHEY and CDR2 as SVGAGI. The CDR3 totals 15 residues. The CDR3: CASSALQGPNTEAFF. CDR3 sequence (DNA): TGTGCCAGCAGTGCGCTGCAGGGGCCAAACACTGAAGCTTTCTTT.

A remark on this clonotype: Mismatch with germline at one junction end may stem from a read error. V gene TRBV5-5 combines with J gene TRBJ1-1; the match to TRBD1 covers 7 bases. Germline V CDR1 and CDR2: SGHKS, YYEKEE (reference sequence). This CDR3 is built from 16 residues. CDR3: CASSSLTGLKNTGAFF. In DNA form, the CDR3 reads TGTGCCAGCAGCTCTCTGACAGGGTTAAAGAACACTGGAGCTTTCTTT.

The genes are TRBV6-6 and TRBJ1-2; D remains ambiguous. The CDR3 sequence is 11 residues long. V lost 6 bases and J lost 8, with 10 bases in between. CDR1 MNHNY and CDR2 SVGAGI come from the germline V gene (reference sequence). The CDR3 is CASRAMWGYTF. CDR3 nucleotides: TGTGCCAGCAGAGCGATGTGGGGCTACACCTTC.

The sample holds a few counts of this clonotype. This chain joins TRBV25-1 and TRBJ2-1; D gene unclear. The CDR3 runs to 16 residues. The germline V gene has CDR1 MGHDK and CDR2 SYGVNS. Between the trimmed V and J ends, which lost 3 bases and 0 bases, there was a span of 12 bases. The CDR3 is CASSDQDWSSYNEQFF. CDR3 nucleotides: TGTGCCAGCAGTGATCAAGACTGGAGCTCCTACAATGAGCAGTTCTTC. The full variable domain, its missing parts supplied by reference TRBV25-1 and TRBJ2-1, is EADIYQTPRYLVIGTGKKITLECSQTMGHDKMYWYQQDPGMELHLIHYSYGVNSTEKGDLSSESTVSRIRTEHFPLTLESARPSHTSQYLCASSDQDWSSYNEQFFGPGTRLTVL.

This clonotype was observed a few times. The gene calls are TRBV5-1 and TRBJ1-1, with D hard to call. The CDR3 loop spans 13 amino acids. Trimming took 1 base from V and 7 from J, leaving 11 bases between them. Germline V gene sequence: CDR1 SGHRS, CDR2 YFSETQ. The DNA for the CDR3 is TGCGCCAGCAGCTTGCCCCCGGGCCGTGAAGCTTTCTTT. Protein product: CASSLPPGREAFF.

The J gene is TRBJ2-5, the V gene TRBV6-2 or TRBV6-3, with D perhaps TRBD1 (6 bases). Germline CDR1 reads MNHEY; CDR2 reads SVGEGT. The CDR3 contains 13 residues. The V end was cut by 10 bases, the J end by 6 bases, with 18 bases between. CDR3 DNA sequence: TGTGCCACCGGCTACAGGGCCGTGAAGACCCAGTACTTC. Residues: CATGYRAVKTQYF.

V is TRBV20-1 and J is TRBJ2-4; 8 nucleotides align to TRBD2. The J call is uncertain, as TRBJ2-7 better fits the DNA end. Germline V lookup: CDR1 DFQATT, CDR2 SNEGSKA (reference sequence). This CDR3 comprises 16 residues. As DNA, the CDR3 is TGCAGTGCTAGAGGAATTAGCGGGGATTTTCCCTACGAGCAGTACTTC. Translating it yields CSARGISGDFPYEQYF.

With respect to this clonotype: This clone may be a read error of a much larger clone one base away. The CDR3 reads CASSFELAGYNEQFF. CDR3 in DNA: TGCGCCAGCAGCTTTGAACTAGCGGGTTACAATGAGCAGTTCTTC. The chain combines TRBV5-1 with TRBJ2-1; 9 nucleotides line up with TRBD2. The CDR3 totals 15 residues. Germline CDR1 and CDR2: SGHRS and YFSETQ. With V trimmed by 2 bases and J by 4 bases, 4 bases remained unmatched.

This clonotype was observed a few times. The rearrangement joins TRBV20-1 to TRBJ1-3, with 7 bases aligning to TRBD1. This CDR3 is built from 15 residues. The V gene's germline CDR1 is DFQATT and CDR2 SNEGSKA (reference sequence). V shed 5 bases, J shed 1 base, and the junction held 8 bases outside the gene matches. The CDR3 is CSAYDRDASGNTIYF. CDR3 nucleotide sequence: TGCAGTGCTTACGACAGGGACGCGTCTGGAAACACCATATATTTT.

The rearrangement joins TRBV20-1 to TRBJ2-7; either TRBD1 or TRBD2 may supply D (7 bases each). This CDR3 contains 15 residues. Deletions cut 5 bases from V and 0 bases from J, with 17 bases between. Germline loops: CDR1 DFQATT, CDR2 SNEGSKA (reference sequence). CDR3 region: CSASGRGPNSYEQYF. CDR3 DNA sequence: TGCAGTGCTTCGGGGAGGGGGCCAAACTCCTACGAGCAGTACTTC.

This clonotype was picked up a small number of times. V usage is TRBV6-2 or TRBV6-3 and J usage is TRBJ1-1; D is undetermined. V was clipped by 8 bases and J by 1 base, with 11 bases between them. The V gene's germline CDR1 is MNHEY and CDR2 SVGEGT. This CDR3 is built from 13 residues. CDR3 nucleotides: TGTGCCAGCGATCAGGTGCCGAACACTGAAGCTTTCTTT. Translating gives CASDQVPNTEAFF.

This clonotype was observed a few times. The chain has TRBV7-2 and TRBJ2-5, with D perhaps TRBD1 (5 bases). This CDR3 has 15 amino acids. V was clipped by 5 bases and J by 2 bases, with 15 bases between them. Germline CDR1 SGHTA, CDR2 FQGNSA. The CDR3 nucleotides read TGTGCCAGCAGCCCCAGGAGTAGGGGACAAGAGACCCAGTACTTC. This gives the protein CASSPRSRGQETQYF.

The V call is TRBV12-3 or TRBV12-4, the J call TRBJ2-7, with 8 bases lining up with TRBD2. The CDR3 extends over 14 amino acids. J gave up 3 bases and V 3 bases, and 4 bases lay outside the gene matches. CDR3 amino acids: CASSLSGGRYEQYF. The CDR3, as DNA: TGTGCCAGCAGTTTGAGCGGGGGCCGCTACGAGCAGTACTTC.

The rearrangement links TRBV6-6 to TRBJ2-7; maybe TRBD2 (5 bases). The CDR3 has 14 amino acids. Trimming pared 2 bases from V and 0 bases from J, leaving 8 bases between. Germline-derived CDR1 and CDR2 are MNHNY and SVGAGI (reference sequence). CDR3 protein: CASSYERSSYEQYF. Here the CDR3 DNA reads TGTGCCAGCAGTTACGAGCGGAGCTCCTACGAGCAGTACTTC.

The chain combines TRBV4-2 with TRBJ1-2, with D maybe TRBD1 (6 bases). Trimming cost V 3 bases and J 2 bases, with 16 bases left between them. CDR1 LGHNA and CDR2 YNFKEQ come from the germline V gene. The CDR3 extends over 16 amino acids. As DNA, the CDR3 is TGTGCCAGCAGCCAGATGGGTCAGGGGTCGAACTATGGCTACACCTTC. Its protein product is CASSQMGQGSNYGYTF.

This clonotype was seen just once. This chain links TRBV13 with TRBJ1-2, with D possibly matching TRBD1 (5 bases). Germline V lookup: CDR1 PRHDT, CDR2 FYEKMQ (reference sequence). This CDR3 region has 15 residues. V lost 5 bases and J lost 3, with 16 bases in between. The DNA of the CDR3 is TGTGCCAGCAGCCCACCCGGAGGGGCCGACTATGGCTACACCTTC. It translates to CASSPPGGADYGYTF.

This clonotype was seen a handful of times. This chain uses TRBV20-1 with TRBJ2-3; D unresolved. Trimming took 4 bases from V and 0 from J, leaving 20 bases between them. This CDR3 is built from 17 residues. Germline CDR1 reads DFQATT; CDR2 reads SNEGSKA (reference sequence). Written as DNA, the CDR3 is TGCAGTGCTATCACACTCCGGAACTCATTTAGCACAGATACGCAGTATTTT. Translation: CSAITLRNSFSTDTQYF.

The chain links TRBV3-1 to TRBJ2-3, with D possibly being TRBD1 (5 bases). The germline V and J ends were trimmed by 4 bases and 6 bases, with 14 bases remaining between them. This CDR3 is built from 14 residues. Germline V CDR1 and CDR2: LGHDT, YNNKEL (reference sequence). CDR3 nucleotide sequence: TGTGCCAGCAGCCCATCCCCTCAGGGTGATACGCAGTATTTT. This gives the protein CASSPSPQGDTQYF.

The chain uses TRBV2 and TRBJ2-7; 9 bases are shared with TRBD2. The germline V gene has CDR1 SNHLY and CDR2 FYNNEI. The V and J ends lost 10 bases and 6 bases, in that order; junction bases with no gene match: 10. The CDR3 totals 13 residues. CDR3 coding DNA: TGTGCCAATAGCGGGAGAGCCTTTTCCGAGCAGTACTTC. Protein sequence: CANSGRAFSEQYF.

The rearrangement links TRBV7-6 to TRBJ1-1; 10 positions agree with TRBD1. J gave up 5 bases and V 4 bases, and 13 bases lay outside the gene matches. The germline V gene encodes CDR1 SGHVS and CDR2 FNYEAQ. The CDR3 runs 17 residues. CDR3 DNA sequence: TGTGCCAGCAGCTCGGGACAGGGGATACAGAGTGATACTGAAGCTTTCTTT. This encodes CASSSGQGIQSDTEAFF. Full variable domain (rest looked up from reference TRBV7-6 and TRBJ1-1): GAGVSQSPRYKVTKRGQDVALRCDPISGHVSLYWYRQALGQGPEFLTYFNYEAQQDKSGLPNDRFSAERPEGSISTLTIQRTEQRDSAMYRCASSSGQGIQSDTEAFFGQGTRLTVV.

The chain is built from TRBV10-3 and TRBJ2-2; 7 bases are shared with TRBD2. Per the germline V gene, CDR1 is ENHRY and CDR2 is SYGVKD. The CDR3 consists of 17 residues. V lost 2 bases to trimming and J lost 9 bases; unmatched junction nucleotides: 15. CDR3 in DNA: TGTGCCATCAGTGAGGCCGAAGGGAGGGCCGATACCAGGGAGCTGTTTTTT. The encoded protein is CAISEAEGRADTRELFF.

In DNA form, the CDR3 reads TGTGCCAGCAGCCCGGAACGGAAGGCTGGGGTGTACGAGCAGTACTTC. This translates into CASSPERKAGVYEQYF. The V gene is TRBV7-9, the J gene TRBJ2-1, with D uncertain. The DNA end is a closer match to TRBJ2-7, so the J assignment may be wrong. CDR3 length: 16 amino acids. CDR1 and CDR2 from the germline V gene are SEHNR and FQNEAQ (reference sequence).

The chain couples TRBV7-3 to TRBJ2-1, with TRBD2 matching 8 bases. The J call is doubtful: the DNA matches TRBJ2-7 better. The CDR3 loop spans 14 amino acids. In germline, CDR1 is SGHTA, CDR2 FQGTGA. CDR3 in DNA: TGTGCCAGCAGTTACGGGGGGGCACCCAATGAGCAGTACTTC. Translating gives CASSYGGAPNEQYF.

This clonotype appeared a few times. This chain uses TRBV20-1 with TRBJ2-7; 7 bases fit TRBD2. V was clipped by 6 bases and J by 0 bases; unmatched bases: 5. The CDR3 has 13 amino acids. The V gene's germline CDR1 is DFQATT and CDR2 SNEGSKA (reference sequence). The CDR3: CSAAGLGSYEQYF. The CDR3 nucleotides read TGCAGTGCAGCTGGACTAGGCTCCTACGAGCAGTACTTC.

This clonotype was counted a few times. The gene calls are TRBV7-9 and TRBJ1-4, with D maybe TRBD1 (5 bases). Germline V lookup: CDR1 SEHNR, CDR2 FQNEAQ (reference sequence). This CDR3 region has 14 residues. V was trimmed by 3 bases and J by 6 bases, leaving 11 bases between them. CDR3 protein: CASSFQGLDEKLFF. In DNA form, the CDR3 reads TGTGCCAGCAGCTTCCAGGGACTTGATGAAAAACTGTTTTTT.

This clonotype was seen a few times. The rearrangement uses TRBV7-9 and TRBJ2-1; 14 bases agree with TRBD2. V trimming: 5 bases; J trimming: 9 bases; junction bases outside the gene matches: 12. The CDR3 loop spans 17 amino acids. Germline assignment: CDR1 SEHNR and CDR2 FQNEAQ (reference sequence). Here the CDR3 reads CASSPMGLAGVLSEQFF. CDR3 DNA sequence: TGTGCCAGCAGCCCCATGGGACTAGCGGGAGTCTTGAGTGAGCAGTTCTTC.